This TCR beta chain came from a study of graft-versus-host responses after intestinal transplantation. Assay: immunoSEQ multiplex PCR; the TCRdb copy retains only in-frame clones and omits some. This sample has roughly 97,000 clones, with roughly nine tenths found just once. Notes on this clone: Its antigen is unknown.

The CDR3 spans 14 residues. Germline CDR1 MRHNA, CDR2 SNTAGT. V lost 6 bases and J lost 4, with 10 bases in between. The sequence came from a human donor who was the organ donor for an intestinal transplant. The rearrangement links TRBV6-4 to TRBJ1-6; the D gene is possibly TRBD1 (5 bases). The sample was unstimulated CD4+ T cells sorted from spleen or lymph node cells, taken before transplant. In DNA form, the CDR3 reads TGTGCCAGCAGGCAAGGGGTTTATAATTCACCCCTCCACTTT. Protein sequence: CASRQGVYNSPLHF.